This T cell receptor beta chain was captured by sequencing in a study of T cells in Graves' hyperthyroidism and ophthalmopathy. RNA transcripts provided the source from which TCR beta CDR3 regions were amplified. HTBI primers were used for first-round RT-PCR of the TCR CDR3. MiXCR, run by TCRdb on the multiplex PCR reads, gives a single entry per CDR3 protein. The data show approximately 700,000 distinct CDR3 sequences, 16% seen once. Trimming left V 5 bases short and J 3 bases short, with 20 bases between. CDR3 length equals 16 residues. The germline V gene encodes CDR1 MDHEN and CDR2 SYDVKM. The chain recombines TRBV28 with TRBJ2-7, with D uncertain. This receptor was identified in a man younger than 35 with Graves' hyperthyroidism. Input material: blood. This CDR3 is CASSNDRTDYYYEQYF. The CDR3 coding sequence is TGTGCCAGCAGTAATGACCGGACGGATTACTACTACGAGCAGTACTTC.